This note documents a single TCR beta chain sequence. V lost 4 bases and J lost 6; bases outside the gene matches: 9. Germline V gives CDR1 GTSNPN, CDR2 SVGIG (reference sequence). There are 14 residues in the CDR3. This entry is derived from a study of blood T cell repertoires in COVID-19. Repertoires were generated with immunoSEQ multiplex PCR, while TCRdb's copy carries only in-frame clones and drops some. The sample holds about 280,000 clones; around 85% are singletons and the top ten take 2.5% to 3%. The material sequenced was PBMCs or T cells enriched from blood (not recorded which). The receptor's source is a woman aged 45 to 65 who had recovered from COVID-19. The gene calls are TRBV30 and TRBJ1-1; 9 nucleotides match TRBD1. The CDR3 region is CAWIRDRARAEAFF. The CDR3 nucleotides read TGTGCCTGGATCAGGGACAGGGCGCGGGCTGAAGCTTTCTTT.